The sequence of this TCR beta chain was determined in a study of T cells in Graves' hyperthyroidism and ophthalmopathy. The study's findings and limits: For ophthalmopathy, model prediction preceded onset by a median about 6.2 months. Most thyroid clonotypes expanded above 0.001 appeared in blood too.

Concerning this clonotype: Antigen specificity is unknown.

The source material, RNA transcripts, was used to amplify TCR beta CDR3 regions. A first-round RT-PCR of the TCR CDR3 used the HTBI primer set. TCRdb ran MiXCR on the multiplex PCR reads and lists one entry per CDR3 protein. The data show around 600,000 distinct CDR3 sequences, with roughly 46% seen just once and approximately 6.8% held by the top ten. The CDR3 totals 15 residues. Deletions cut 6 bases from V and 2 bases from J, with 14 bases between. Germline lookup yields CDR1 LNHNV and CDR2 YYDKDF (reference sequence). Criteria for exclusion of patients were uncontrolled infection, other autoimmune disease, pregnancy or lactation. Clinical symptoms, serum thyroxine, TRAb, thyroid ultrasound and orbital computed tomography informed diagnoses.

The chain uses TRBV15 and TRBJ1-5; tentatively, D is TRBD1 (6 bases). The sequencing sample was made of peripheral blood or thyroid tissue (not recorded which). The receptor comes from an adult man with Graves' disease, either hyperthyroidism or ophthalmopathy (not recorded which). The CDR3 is CATSLTGRGNQPQHF. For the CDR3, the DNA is TGTGCCACCAGTCTTACAGGGCGAGGCAATCAGCCCCAGCATTTT.